These 20 T cell receptor beta chains came from one sample sequenced in a study of T cell responses to AZD1222 COVID-19 vaccine. The repertoire was sequenced with immunoSEQ multiplex PCR; TCRdb's copy has only in-frame clones and lacks some. This sample yields approximately 130,000 clones, of which about 88% are seen a single time; over 8% belongs to the top ten. The sequenced sample was peripheral blood, obtained 28 days after the second AZD1222 dose. All receptors come from an adult who received the AZD1222 COVID-19 vaccine.

The V call is TRBV6-5, the J call TRBJ1-2; D gene unclear. The ends were cut back, 0 bases at V and 2 bases at J, with 4 bases in the middle. Germline assignment: CDR1 MNHEY and CDR2 SVGAGI. This CDR3 is built from 13 residues. The CDR3 region is CASSYSHNYGYTF. The CDR3 DNA reads TGTGCCAGCAGTTACTCGCACAACTATGGCTACACCTTC.

The chain is built from TRBV21-1 and TRBJ1-6. TRBV21-1 is labeled a pseudogene. The CDR3 is made up of 14 amino acids. The CDR3 protein is CASSKAGGNSPLHF. The CDR3 region has the DNA TGTGCCAGCAGCAAAGCTGGCGGCAATTCACCCCTCCACTTT.

V gene TRBV19 combines with J gene TRBJ2-1; 12 bases fit TRBD2. The length of the CDR3 is 16 residues. The V gene end was trimmed by 1 base and the J gene end by 8 bases; junction bases not matched to a gene: 6. Germline V gene data show CDR1 as LNHDA and CDR2 as SQIVND (reference sequence). In nucleotides, the CDR3 is TGTGCCAGTAGTATAGGGGCTAGCGGGAGGGGGGATGAGCAGTTCTTC. This translates into CASSIGASGRGDEQFF.

J is TRBJ1-3 and V is TRBV5-6; no clear D. The CDR3 covers 14 residues. V lost 1 base and J 0 bases, leaving 5 bases between the germline ends. CDR1 is SGHDT, CDR2 YYEEEE, per germline. CDR3 sequence (DNA): TGTGCCAGCAGCTTGTTCCTCTCTGGAAACACCATATATTTT. Translating gives CASSLFLSGNTIYF.

The V gene is TRBV5-4, the J gene TRBJ2-2; TRBD2 is a possible D gene (6 bases). Deletions cut 1 base from V and 0 bases from J, with 10 bases between. Germline CDR1 is SGHNT and CDR2 is YYREEE (reference sequence). This CDR3 has 16 residues. In DNA, the CDR3 is TGTGCCAGCAGCTTGCCCGGGACTTCGAACACCGGGGAGCTGTTTTTT. This encodes CASSLPGTSNTGELFF. Looking up the rest from reference TRBV5-4 and TRBJ2-2 gives the full variable domain: ETGVTQSPTHLIKTRGQQVTLRCSSQSGHNTVSWYQQALGQGPQFIFQYYREEENGRGNFPPRFSGLQFPNYSSELNVNALELDDSALYLCASSLPGTSNTGELFFGEGSRLTVL.

This clone appeared once. Here the CDR3 DNA reads TGTGCCAGCAGCTTGGGAGGGGCAGGGGATGAAAAACTGTTTTTT. Protein product: CASSLGGAGDEKLFF. V and J are TRBV5-4 and TRBJ1-4; a weak D match, TRBD1 (6 bases). Per germline, CDR1 SGHNT and CDR2 YYREEE (reference sequence). The length of the CDR3 is 15 residues. Trimming stripped 0 bases from V and 6 bases from J, with 12 bases between.

CDR3 sequence: CASSPSERVQRGYTF. The CDR3 DNA follows: TGTGCCAGCAGTCCCAGCGAGAGGGTCCAGAGGGGCTACACCTTC. The chain is built from TRBV6-5 and TRBJ1-2; no clear D. The CDR3 runs to 15 residues. Trimming removed 5 bases at V and 8 bases at J, with 21 bases between. The germline CDR1 and CDR2 sequences are MNHEY and SVGAGI.

The chain recombines TRBV6-2 or TRBV6-3 with TRBJ1-5; the D gene is possibly TRBD1 (5 bases). V lost 5 bases to trimming and J lost 5 bases, with 19 bases between them. This CDR3 comprises 16 residues. Germline values: CDR1 MNHEY, CDR2 SVGEGT. The CDR3 sequence is CASSPPWMGGDQPQHF. CDR3 bases: TGTGCCAGCAGTCCACCCTGGATGGGGGGTGATCAGCCCCAGCATTTT.

The chain is built from TRBV7-6 and TRBJ1-1; no definite D call. V was cut by 5 bases and J by 4 bases, with 14 bases left in between. There are 14 residues in the CDR3. Germline V lookup: CDR1 SGHVS, CDR2 FNYEAQ. In DNA, the CDR3 is TGTGCCAGCAGCCTCAGGCGGGATAGCACTGAAGCTTTCTTT. Protein sequence: CASSLRRDSTEAFF.

The V call is TRBV5-5, the J call TRBJ2-5, with D possibly being TRBD1 or TRBD2 (6 bases each). The CDR3 extends over 14 amino acids. Germline V lookup: CDR1 SGHKS, CDR2 YYEKEE (reference sequence). With 1 base removed from V and 4 bases from J, the gap between germline ends came to 11 bases. CDR3 in amino acids: CASSLMGGLETQYF. The CDR3 DNA is TGTGCCAGCAGCTTGATGGGGGGCCTAGAGACCCAGTACTTC.

The V and J genes are TRBV3-1 (or the pseudogene TRBV3-2) and TRBJ2-1; 12 positions match TRBD2. Germline trimming cut 4 bases from V and 9 bases from J; bases unmatched to any gene: 10. Germline V gives CDR1 LGHDT, CDR2 YNNKEL (reference sequence). The CDR3 has 16 amino acids. CDR3 loop: CASSLRLAGAGVEQFF. CDR3 in DNA: TGTGCCAGCAGCCTTCGACTAGCGGGAGCGGGGGTTGAGCAGTTCTTC.

V gene TRBV19 combines with J gene TRBJ1-3; D possibly corresponds to TRBD1 (5 bases). The V gene's germline CDR1 is LNHDA and CDR2 SQIVND (reference sequence). The CDR3 extends over 15 amino acids. V lost 3 bases and J 3 bases, leaving 12 bases between the germline ends. CDR3 in DNA: TGTGCCAGTAGTATTCTAGGGACGCTTGGAAACACCATATATTTT. This encodes CASSILGTLGNTIYF.

This clone was counted once. V gene TRBV7-8 combines with J gene TRBJ1-5; D might be TRBD1 (6 bases). This CDR3 is 18 amino acids long. From germline, CDR1 is SGHVS and CDR2 FQNEAQ. Between the trimmed V and J ends, which lost 4 bases and 2 bases, there was a span of 21 bases. CDR3 amino acids: CASSSGGQSNSRNQPQHF. CDR3 nucleotides: TGTGCCAGCAGCTCGGGAGGACAGTCGAACTCTCGCAATCAGCCCCAGCATTTT.

This clone was seen a single time. V gene TRBV12-3 or TRBV12-4 combines with J gene TRBJ1-1; tentative D call: TRBD1 (6 bases). V was shortened by 3 bases and J by 10 bases, with 15 bases between the two germline ends. The CDR3 runs 13 residues. The CDR3 DNA sequence: TGTGCCAGCAGTTTGGGGGGGGCGCGGGTAGCTTTCTTT. This translates into CASSLGGARVAFF.

J is TRBJ1-5 and V is TRBV6-5, with TRBD1 matching 9 bases. Germline V lookup: CDR1 MNHEY, CDR2 SVGAGI. Trimming took 7 bases from V and 3 from J; bases not matched to a gene: 4. CDR3 length equals 14 residues. In DNA, the CDR3 is TGTGCCAGCATGGGACAGGGTTACAATCAGCCCCAGCATTTT. Translated, it gives CASMGQGYNQPQHF.

CDR3 coding DNA: TGTGCCAGCAGCAGTCGACAGGGGGCAAGAGCTTTCTTT. Its protein product is CASSSRQGARAFF. The chain combines TRBV9 with TRBJ1-1; 10 nucleotides line up with TRBD1. The germline V gene has CDR1 SGDLS and CDR2 YYNGEE. This CDR3 is built from 13 residues. With V trimmed by 4 bases and J by 10 bases, 7 bases remained unmatched.

The chain is built from TRBV30 and TRBJ1-6; 10 bases are shared with TRBD1. CDR1 GTSNPN and CDR2 SVGIG come from the germline V gene (reference sequence). V lost 3 bases and J lost 10; bases outside the gene matches: 3. The length of the CDR3 is 13 residues. The CDR3 bases are TGTGCCTGGAGCGACAGGGGGCAATCACCCCTCCACTTT. It codes for CAWSDRGQSPLHF.

The chain carries TRBV6-1 and TRBJ1-2; the D is unclear. The V gene lost 1 base and the J gene lost 4 bases, with 4 bases spanning the gap. The length of the CDR3 is 12 residues. Germline CDR1 is MNHNS and CDR2 is SASEGT. CDR3 in amino acids: CASSEGGYGYTF. The CDR3 DNA sequence: TGTGCCAGCAGTGAAGGCGGCTATGGCTACACCTTC.

This chain uses TRBV18 with TRBJ2-6; D is ambiguous. The germline V gene has CDR1 KGHSH and CDR2 LQKENI. The length of the CDR3 is 15 residues. V lost 0 bases and J 1 base, leaving 4 bases between the germline ends. The DNA of the CDR3 is TGTGCCAGCTCACCACCGAATTCTGGGGCCAACGTCCTGACTTTC. This translates into CASSPPNSGANVLTF.

The chain is built from TRBV7-9 and TRBJ1-1; no clear D gene. The V gene's germline CDR1 is SEHNR and CDR2 FQNEAQ (reference sequence). Trimming took off 5 bases at V and 4 bases at J, with 8 bases between the two ends. This CDR3 is 12 amino acids long. This chain's CDR3 is CASSLWGTEAFF. DNA for the CDR3: TGTGCCAGCAGCCTTTGGGGCACTGAAGCTTTCTTT.